The 18 T cell receptor beta chains below were found in one sample sequenced in a study of Graves' ophthalmopathy and Graves' hyperthyroidism. From RNA, the CDR3 regions of TCR beta chains were amplified and sequenced. HTBI primers served in a first-round RT-PCR, which a second-round multiplex PCR followed. TCRdb re-called the multiplex PCR reads through MiXCR, storing one row per CDR3 protein. The sample records almost 400,000 distinct CDR3 sequences, 18% being singletons. Material: peripheral blood. Receptors were obtained from a woman between 18 and 30 years old with Graves' ophthalmopathy.

Many counts were recorded for this clonotype. The chain carries TRBV7-2 and TRBJ2-7; TRBD1 agrees at 10 bases. The ends lost 1 base at V and 5 bases at J; junction bases unmatched: 5. Germline assignment: CDR1 SGHTA and CDR2 FQGNSA. The CDR3 totals 15 residues. This CDR3 is CASSLGQGAHHEQYF. The CDR3, as DNA: TGTGCCAGCAGCTTAGGACAGGGGGCGCACCACGAGCAGTACTTC.

This clonotype was detected many times. The chain links TRBV5-1 to TRBJ1-6; no clear D. Deletions cut 3 bases from V and 2 bases from J, with 18 bases between. The CDR3 contains 18 residues. Germline assignment: CDR1 SGHRS and CDR2 YFSETQ. CDR3 nucleotide sequence: TGCGCCAGCAGCTCTTACGGGAACTCGGATGCCTATAATTCACCCCTCCACTTT. It yields the protein CASSSYGNSDAYNSPLHF.

V is TRBV11-2 and J is TRBJ1-6; no definite D call. The V end was cut by 1 base, the J end by 0 bases, with 13 bases between. Germline lookup yields CDR1 SGHAT and CDR2 FQNNGV. The CDR3 loop spans 18 amino acids. CDR3 DNA: TGTGCCAGCAGCTTAGTGGACCCGAGGAGCTCCTATAATTCACCCCTCCACTTT. Protein product: CASSLVDPRSSYNSPLHF.

The chain joins TRBV5-1 to TRBJ2-7; no firm D call. The CDR3 sequence is 13 residues long. Between the trimmed V and J ends, which lost 4 bases and 5 bases, there was a span of 13 bases. CDR1 is SGHRS, CDR2 YFSETQ, per germline. The CDR3 DNA reads as TGCGCCAGCAGCAGGGCCCCCAACCACGAGCAGTACTTC. It yields the protein CASSRAPNHEQYF.

The table lists this clonotype with many counts. A much larger clone differs from this one at a single base, so this may be a read error. V and J are TRBV7-9 and TRBJ2-5; maybe TRBD2 (6 bases). CDR1 is SEHNR and CDR2 is FQNEAQ in the germline V gene (reference sequence). This CDR3 has 13 amino acids. V lost 5 bases to trimming and J lost 1 base, with 8 bases between them. In DNA, the CDR3 is TGTGCCAGCAGCGGGGGGATCCAAGAGACCCAGTACTTC. Protein sequence: CASSGGIQETQYF.

The rearrangement joins TRBV6-1 to TRBJ2-6; weak D call: TRBD1 (6 bases). The CDR3 loop spans 15 amino acids. Germline CDR1 is MNHNS and CDR2 is SASEGT. V lost 6 bases and J 4 bases, leaving 13 bases between the germline ends. The CDR3 DNA is TGTGCCAGCAGGCCCACAGGGTCCGGGGCCAACGTCCTGACTTTC. This translates into CASRPTGSGANVLTF.

In this sample, this clonotype turned up a few times. The chain employs TRBV20-1 and TRBJ2-2; TRBD1 matches at 8 bases. The CDR3 runs to 15 residues. V shed 7 bases, J shed 2 bases, and the junction held 9 bases outside the gene matches. The germline V gene encodes CDR1 DFQATT and CDR2 SNEGSKA (reference sequence). The CDR3 region has the DNA TGCAGTGGATCCCGGGACAGGCTCAACACCGGGGAGCTGTTTTTT. This translates into CSGSRDRLNTGELFF.

The rearrangement uses TRBV28 and TRBJ1-5; TRBD1 matches 7 bases. Germline V CDR1 and CDR2: MDHEN, SYDVKM. After removal of 3 bases from V and 1 base from J, the junction contained 3 bases not matched to a gene. CDR3 length: 15 amino acids. The CDR3 coding sequence is TGTGCCAGCAGTTTCACAGGGGAAAGCAATCAGCCCCAGCATTTT. As protein: CASSFTGESNQPQHF.

The table lists this clonotype with many counts. The chain carries TRBV3-1 and TRBJ1-1; TRBD1 might be the D (5 bases). The germline CDR1 and CDR2 sequences are LGHDT and YNNKEL (reference sequence). Deletions cut 4 bases from V and 1 base from J, with 13 bases between. The length of the CDR3 is 15 residues. The CDR3 coding sequence is TGTGCCAGCAGCCCCAGACAGCTAACGAACACTGAAGCTTTCTTT. Residues: CASSPRQLTNTEAFF.

At least ten counts were recorded for this clonotype. V is TRBV30 and J is TRBJ1-1; no clear D gene. CDR1 GTSNPN and CDR2 SVGIG come from the germline V gene (reference sequence). Trimming took 4 bases from V and 3 from J, leaving 6 bases between them. The CDR3 totals 11 residues. The CDR3 DNA follows: TGTGCCTGGAATTGGGACACTGAAGCTTTCTTT. Encoded protein: CAWNWDTEAFF.

This clonotype was observed at least ten times. This chain links TRBV4-3 with TRBJ2-7; D might be TRBD2 (5 bases). Looked up from germline, CDR1 is LGHNA and CDR2 is YSLEER. Trimming took 1 base from V and 1 from J, leaving 11 bases between them. The CDR3 is made up of 15 amino acids. The CDR3 nucleotides read TGCGCCAGCAGCCAAGTGGCGGCGGGTTCCTACGAGCAGTACTTC. This codes for CASSQVAAGSYEQYF.

This chain links TRBV2 with TRBJ2-5; tentatively, D is TRBD2 (5 bases). Germline loops: CDR1 SNHLY, CDR2 FYNNEI. V dropped 4 bases and J dropped 9 bases, with 21 bases sitting between them. The CDR3 has 15 residues. The CDR3 DNA sequence: TGTGCCAGCAGTGGGAGGATAGTACCAGTTGTTCCCCAGTACTTC. It specifies CASSGRIVPVVPQYF.

This clonotype was counted at least ten times. A junction end diverges from the germline sequence, so it may reflect a read error. The chain employs TRBV20-1 and TRBJ1-2; D remains ambiguous. Germline CDR1 is DFQATT and CDR2 is SNEGSKA (reference sequence). The CDR3 spans 8 residues. The CDR3: CSARQALF. CDR3 nucleotides: TGCAGTGCTAGACAGGCCCTCTTC.

The table lists this clonotype with many counts. The chain uses TRBV12-3 or TRBV12-4 and TRBJ2-7; tentative D call: TRBD2 (5 bases). The CDR3 runs to 13 residues. The ends were cut back, 4 bases at V and 6 bases at J, with 13 bases in the middle. The CDR3 sequence is CASSSQLVGEQYF. CDR3 nucleotide sequence: TGTGCCAGCAGTTCACAACTAGTGGGCGAGCAGTACTTC.

This clonotype came up many times. The chain combines TRBV4-1 with TRBJ1-3, with D possibly TRBD1 on 6 matching bases. Deletions cut 3 bases from V and 0 bases from J, with 12 bases between. CDR3 length: 16 amino acids. CDR1 is MGHRA and CDR2 is YSYEKL in the germline V gene. The chain's CDR3 is CASSQGGQSSGNTIYF. The CDR3 coding sequence is TGCGCCAGCAGCCAGGGGGGCCAGAGCTCTGGAAACACCATATATTTT.

Many counts were recorded for this clonotype. The CDR3 protein is CASSQDGTGILYGYTF. DNA for the CDR3: TGTGCCAGCAGCCAAGATGGGACAGGGATTCTCTATGGCTACACCTTC. This chain joins TRBV4-2 and TRBJ1-2; TRBD1 agrees at 9 bases. Trimming removed 0 bases from V and 4 bases from J; junction bases left unmatched: 6. The CDR3 is made up of 16 amino acids. Per the germline V gene, CDR1 is LGHNA and CDR2 is YNFKEQ.

Ten or more counts support this clonotype. V usage is TRBV4-1 and J usage is TRBJ1-1, with 11 bases aligning to TRBD1. V trimming: 6 bases; J trimming: 6 bases; junction bases outside the gene matches: 9. CDR3 size: 15 residues. CDR1 MGHRA and CDR2 YSYEKL come from the germline V gene. CDR3 nucleotides: TGCGCCAGCAGAGGACAGGGGGCTGCCAGCGCTGAAGCTTTCTTT. Its translation is CASRGQGAASAEAFF.

In its sample, this clonotype was seen many times. J is TRBJ2-2 and V is TRBV27; D not resolved. This CDR3 region has 14 residues. Germline loops: CDR1 MNHEY, CDR2 SMNVEV (reference sequence). With 5 bases removed from V and 1 base from J, the gap between germline ends came to 8 bases. CDR3 in DNA: TGTGCCAGCAGTAAGACTGGGAACACCGGGGAGCTGTTTTTT. It translates to CASSKTGNTGELFF.